The T cell receptor (beta chain) described here comes from a study of metastatic and nonmetastatic thyroid tumors. In the study overall: The comparison covered peripheral blood and tumor or nodule tissue in malignant and benign thyroid patients.

Authors' data handling: Researchers built a distant-metastasis classifier for papillary thyroid cancer that drew on CDR3 differences across clinicopathological groups. TCRdb reassembled clones from the PCR reads with MiXCR. In this record, the V and J calls reflect TCRdb's handling and not the investigators' own analysis. The table records some 21,000 clones, 9% to 15% of them present only once. Treatment of any kind had been given to no patient before thyroid surgery. General study results and limits: The reported finding was significantly higher TCR beta diversity in malignant thyroid tumors relative to benign nodules, in blood and tumor.

CDR3 length: 13 amino acids. The V gene's germline CDR1 is SGHTA and CDR2 FQGTGA. The V gene end was trimmed by 5 bases and the J gene end by 2 bases; junction bases not matched to a gene: 3. This clone was recorded a few times. The antigen remains unidentified. The specimen was blood. This sequence was found in a male donor with papillary thyroid cancer or a benign thyroid nodule (not recorded which). Some clones in this sample may be carry-over from other donors' samples. The V gene is TRBV7-3, the J gene TRBJ2-7; TRBD2 agrees at 7 bases. CDR3 loop: CASSAGTTYEQYF. The CDR3 nucleotides are TGTGCCAGCAGCGCAGGGACTACCTACGAGCAGTACTTC.